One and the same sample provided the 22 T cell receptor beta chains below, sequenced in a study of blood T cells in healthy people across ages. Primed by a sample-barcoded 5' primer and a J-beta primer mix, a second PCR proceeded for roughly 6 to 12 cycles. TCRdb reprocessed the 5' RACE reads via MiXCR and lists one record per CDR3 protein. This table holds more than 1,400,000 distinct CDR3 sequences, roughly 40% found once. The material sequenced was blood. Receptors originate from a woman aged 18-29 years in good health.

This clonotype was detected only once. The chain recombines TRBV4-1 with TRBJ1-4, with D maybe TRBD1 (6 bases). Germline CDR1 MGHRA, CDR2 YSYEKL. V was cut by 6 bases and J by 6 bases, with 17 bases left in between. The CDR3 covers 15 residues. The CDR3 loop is CASRLLGDTYEKLFF. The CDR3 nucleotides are TGCGCCAGCAGGCTCCTCGGGGACACTTATGAAAAACTGTTTTTT.

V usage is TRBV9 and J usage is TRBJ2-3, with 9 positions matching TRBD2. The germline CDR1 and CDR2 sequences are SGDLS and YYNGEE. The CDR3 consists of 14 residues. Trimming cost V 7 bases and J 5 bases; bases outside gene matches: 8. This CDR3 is CASGGGLAIDTQYF. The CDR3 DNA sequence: TGTGCCAGCGGAGGGGGACTAGCTATAGATACGCAGTATTTT.

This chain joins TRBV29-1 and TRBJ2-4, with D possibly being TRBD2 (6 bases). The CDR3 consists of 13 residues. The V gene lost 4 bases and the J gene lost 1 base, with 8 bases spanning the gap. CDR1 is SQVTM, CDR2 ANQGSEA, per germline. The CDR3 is CSVVGGAKNIQYF. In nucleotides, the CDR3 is TGCAGCGTTGTTGGGGGGGCCAAAAACATTCAGTACTTC.

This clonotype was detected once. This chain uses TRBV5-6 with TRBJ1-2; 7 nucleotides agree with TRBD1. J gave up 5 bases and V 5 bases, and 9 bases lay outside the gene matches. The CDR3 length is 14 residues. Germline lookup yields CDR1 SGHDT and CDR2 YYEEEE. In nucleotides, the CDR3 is TGTGCCAGCAGTGACCCGACAGGGCAGTATGGCTACACCTTC. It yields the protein CASSDPTGQYGYTF.

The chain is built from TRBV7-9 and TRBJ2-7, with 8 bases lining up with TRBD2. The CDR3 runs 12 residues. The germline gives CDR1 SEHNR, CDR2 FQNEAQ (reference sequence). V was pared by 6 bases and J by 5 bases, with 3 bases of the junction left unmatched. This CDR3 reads CASRRTSNEQYF. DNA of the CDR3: TGTGCCAGCAGACGGACTAGCAACGAGCAGTACTTC.

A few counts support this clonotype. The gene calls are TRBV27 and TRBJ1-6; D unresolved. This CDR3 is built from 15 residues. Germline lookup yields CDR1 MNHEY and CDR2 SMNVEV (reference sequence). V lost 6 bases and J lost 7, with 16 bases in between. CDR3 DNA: TGTGCCAGCAGCTCAATAGGGCAGGCCAATTCACCCCTCCACTTT. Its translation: CASSSIGQANSPLHF.

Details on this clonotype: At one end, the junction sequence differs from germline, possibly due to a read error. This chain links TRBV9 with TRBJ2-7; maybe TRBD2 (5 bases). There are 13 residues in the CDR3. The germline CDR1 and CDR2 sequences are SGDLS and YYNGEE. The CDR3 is CASSEGLGYEQYF. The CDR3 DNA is TGCGCCAGCAGTGAAGGACTGGGCTACGAGCAGTACTTC.

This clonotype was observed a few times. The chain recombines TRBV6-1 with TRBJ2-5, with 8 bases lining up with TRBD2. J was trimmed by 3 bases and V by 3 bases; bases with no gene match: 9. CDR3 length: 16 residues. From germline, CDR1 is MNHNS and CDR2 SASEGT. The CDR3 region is CASSDWSSGEEETQYF. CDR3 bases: TGTGCCAGCAGTGATTGGAGTAGCGGGGAAGAAGAGACCCAGTACTTC.

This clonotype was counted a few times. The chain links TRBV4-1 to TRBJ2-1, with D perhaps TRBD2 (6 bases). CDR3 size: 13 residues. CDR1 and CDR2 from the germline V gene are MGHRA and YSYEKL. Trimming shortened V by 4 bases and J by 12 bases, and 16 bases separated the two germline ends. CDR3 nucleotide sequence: TGCGCCAGCAGCCGGGACTCCGTTATTACGCAGTTCTTC. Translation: CASSRDSVITQFF.

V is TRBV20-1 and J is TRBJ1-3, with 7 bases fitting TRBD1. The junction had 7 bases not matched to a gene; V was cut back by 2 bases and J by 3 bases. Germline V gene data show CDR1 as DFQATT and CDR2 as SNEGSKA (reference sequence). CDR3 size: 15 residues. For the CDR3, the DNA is TGCAGTGCTAGACCCGACAGGGTGGATGGAAACACCATATATTTT. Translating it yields CSARPDRVDGNTIYF.

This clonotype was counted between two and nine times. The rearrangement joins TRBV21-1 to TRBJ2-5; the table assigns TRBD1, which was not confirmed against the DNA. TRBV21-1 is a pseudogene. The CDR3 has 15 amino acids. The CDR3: CASSLDRGREETQYF. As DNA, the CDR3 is TGTGCCAGCAGCCTTGACAGGGGTCGGGAAGAGACCCAGTACTTC.

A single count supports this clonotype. CDR3 sequence: CASTGMSGNTIYF. The CDR3 DNA reads as TGTGCCAGTACAGGGATGTCTGGAAACACCATATATTTT. The V call is TRBV2, the J call TRBJ1-3; possibly TRBD1 for D (6 bases). V lost 9 bases to trimming and J lost 1 base, with 10 bases between them. Germline V gene lookup returns CDR1 SNHLY and CDR2 FYNNEI. CDR3 length: 13 amino acids.

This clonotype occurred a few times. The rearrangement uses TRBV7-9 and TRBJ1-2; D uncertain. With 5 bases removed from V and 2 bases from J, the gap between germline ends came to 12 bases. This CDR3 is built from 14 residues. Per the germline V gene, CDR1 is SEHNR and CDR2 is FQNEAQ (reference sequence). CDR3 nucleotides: TGTGCCAGCAGCCTTCTAAATGTGAACTATGGCTACACCTTC. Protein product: CASSLLNVNYGYTF.

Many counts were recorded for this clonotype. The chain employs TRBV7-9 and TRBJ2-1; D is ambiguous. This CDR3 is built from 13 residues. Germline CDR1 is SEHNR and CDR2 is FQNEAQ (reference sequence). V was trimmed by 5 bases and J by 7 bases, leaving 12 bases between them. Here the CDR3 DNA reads TGTGCCAGCAGCCTAAGTGGTCCGAATGAGCAGTTCTTC. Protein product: CASSLSGPNEQFF.

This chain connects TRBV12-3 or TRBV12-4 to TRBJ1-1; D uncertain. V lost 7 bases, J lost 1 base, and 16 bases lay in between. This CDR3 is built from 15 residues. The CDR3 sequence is CASNFAALKNTEAFF. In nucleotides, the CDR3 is TGTGCCAGCAATTTCGCGGCATTAAAGAACACTGAAGCTTTCTTT.

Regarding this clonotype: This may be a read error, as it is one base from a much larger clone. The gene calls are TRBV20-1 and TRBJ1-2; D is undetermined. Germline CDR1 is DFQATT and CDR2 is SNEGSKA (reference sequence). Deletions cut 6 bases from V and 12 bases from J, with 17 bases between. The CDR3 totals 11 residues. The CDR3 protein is CSASLGSGHTF. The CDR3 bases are TGCAGTGCCTCGCTGGGGAGCGGCCACACCTTC.

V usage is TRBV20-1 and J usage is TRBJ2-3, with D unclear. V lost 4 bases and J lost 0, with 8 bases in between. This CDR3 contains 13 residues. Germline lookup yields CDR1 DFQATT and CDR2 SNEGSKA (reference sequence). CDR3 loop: CSANVHSTDTQYF. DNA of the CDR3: TGCAGTGCTAACGTACATAGCACAGATACGCAGTATTTT.

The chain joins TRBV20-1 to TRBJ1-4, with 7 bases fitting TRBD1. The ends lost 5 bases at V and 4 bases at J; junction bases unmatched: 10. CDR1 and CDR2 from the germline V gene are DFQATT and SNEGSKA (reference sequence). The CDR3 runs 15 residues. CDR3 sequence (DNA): TGCAGTGCTGGCCAGACAGGGACACATAATGAAAAACTGTTTTTT. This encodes CSAGQTGTHNEKLFF.

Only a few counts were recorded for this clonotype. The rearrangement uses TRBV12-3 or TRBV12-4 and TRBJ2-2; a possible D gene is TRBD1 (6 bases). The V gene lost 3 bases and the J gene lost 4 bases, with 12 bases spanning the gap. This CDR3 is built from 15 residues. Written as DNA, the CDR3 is TGTGCCAGCAGTTTTGGGGGACACCTCACCGGGGAGCTGTTTTTT. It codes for CASSFGGHLTGELFF.

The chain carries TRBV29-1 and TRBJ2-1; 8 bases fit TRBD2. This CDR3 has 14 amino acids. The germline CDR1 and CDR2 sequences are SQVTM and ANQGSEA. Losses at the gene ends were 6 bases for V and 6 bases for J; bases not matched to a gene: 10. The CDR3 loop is CSVRTSYGLNEQFF. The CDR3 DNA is TGCAGCGTCCGGACTAGCTATGGACTCAATGAGCAGTTCTTC.

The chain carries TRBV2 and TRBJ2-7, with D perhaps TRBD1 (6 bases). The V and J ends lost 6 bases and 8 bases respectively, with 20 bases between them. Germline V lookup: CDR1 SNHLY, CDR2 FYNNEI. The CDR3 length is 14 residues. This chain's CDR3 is CASRFRRTAEKQYF. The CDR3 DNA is TGTGCCAGCAGATTCCGGAGGACAGCTGAAAAGCAGTACTTC.

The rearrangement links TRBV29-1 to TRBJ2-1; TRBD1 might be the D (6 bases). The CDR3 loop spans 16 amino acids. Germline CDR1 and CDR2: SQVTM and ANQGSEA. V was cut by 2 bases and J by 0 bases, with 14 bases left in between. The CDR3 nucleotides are TGCAGCGTTGAAAGGGGGACCCTTAGCTCCTACAATGAGCAGTTCTTC. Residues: CSVERGTLSSYNEQFF.